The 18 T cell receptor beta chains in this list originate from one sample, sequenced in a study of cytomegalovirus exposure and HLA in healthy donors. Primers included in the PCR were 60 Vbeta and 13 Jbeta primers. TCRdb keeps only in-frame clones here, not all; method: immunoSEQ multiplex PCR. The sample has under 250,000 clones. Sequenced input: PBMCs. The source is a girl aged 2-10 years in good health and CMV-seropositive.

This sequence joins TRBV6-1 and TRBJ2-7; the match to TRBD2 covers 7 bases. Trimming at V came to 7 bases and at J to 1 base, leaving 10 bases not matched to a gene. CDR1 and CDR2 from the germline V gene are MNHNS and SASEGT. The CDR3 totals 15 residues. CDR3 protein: CASTQAGGGSYEQYF. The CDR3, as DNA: TGTGCCAGCACCCAAGCTGGGGGAGGGTCCTACGAGCAGTACTTC.

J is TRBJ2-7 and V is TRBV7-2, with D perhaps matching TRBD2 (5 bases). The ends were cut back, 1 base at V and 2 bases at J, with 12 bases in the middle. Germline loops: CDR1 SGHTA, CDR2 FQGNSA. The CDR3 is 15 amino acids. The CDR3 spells CASSLVNGIPYEQYF. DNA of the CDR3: TGTGCCAGCAGCTTAGTAAACGGGATCCCCTACGAGCAGTACTTC.

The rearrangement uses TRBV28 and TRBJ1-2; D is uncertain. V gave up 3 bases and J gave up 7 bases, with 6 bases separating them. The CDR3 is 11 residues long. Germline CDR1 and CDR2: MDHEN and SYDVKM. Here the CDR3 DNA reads TGTGCCAGCAGTTTCCCAGGTGGCTACACCTTC. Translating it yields CASSFPGGYTF.

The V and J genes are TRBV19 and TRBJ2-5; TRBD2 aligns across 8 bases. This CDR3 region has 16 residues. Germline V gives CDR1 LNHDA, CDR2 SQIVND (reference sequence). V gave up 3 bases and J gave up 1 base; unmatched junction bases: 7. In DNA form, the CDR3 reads TGTGCCAGTAGTATTGAGGCGGGAGGTTTCCAAGAGACCCAGTACTTC. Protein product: CASSIEAGGFQETQYF.

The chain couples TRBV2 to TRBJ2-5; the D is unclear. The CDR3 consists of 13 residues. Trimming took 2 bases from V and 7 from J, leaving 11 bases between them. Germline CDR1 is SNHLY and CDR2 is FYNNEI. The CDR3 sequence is CASSEYWYSTQYF. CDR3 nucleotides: TGTGCCAGCAGTGAATATTGGTACTCGACCCAGTACTTC.

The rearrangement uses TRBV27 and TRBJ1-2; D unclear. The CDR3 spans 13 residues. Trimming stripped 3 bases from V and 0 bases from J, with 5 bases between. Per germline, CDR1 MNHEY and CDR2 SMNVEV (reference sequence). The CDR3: CASSFTPNYGYTF. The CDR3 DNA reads TGTGCCAGCAGTTTCACACCTAACTATGGCTACACCTTC.

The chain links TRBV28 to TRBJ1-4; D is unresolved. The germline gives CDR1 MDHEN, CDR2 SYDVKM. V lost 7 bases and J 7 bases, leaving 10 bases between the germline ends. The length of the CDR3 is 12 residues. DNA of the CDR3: TGTGCCAGCACCCAACCGAGTGAAAAACTGTTTTTT. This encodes CASTQPSEKLFF.

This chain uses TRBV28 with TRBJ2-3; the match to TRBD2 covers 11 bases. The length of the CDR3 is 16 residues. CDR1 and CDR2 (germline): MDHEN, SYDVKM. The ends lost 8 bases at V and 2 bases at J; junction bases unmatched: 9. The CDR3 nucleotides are TGTGCCAGCGGAACTCAGACTAGCGGGAACACAGATACGCAGTATTTT. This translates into CASGTQTSGNTDTQYF.

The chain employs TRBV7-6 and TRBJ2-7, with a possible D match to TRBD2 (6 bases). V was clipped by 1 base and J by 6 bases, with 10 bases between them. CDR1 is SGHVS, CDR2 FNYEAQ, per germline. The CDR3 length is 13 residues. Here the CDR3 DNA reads TGTGCCAGCAGCTTAGGACTTAGCGGCGAGCAGTACTTC. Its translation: CASSLGLSGEQYF.

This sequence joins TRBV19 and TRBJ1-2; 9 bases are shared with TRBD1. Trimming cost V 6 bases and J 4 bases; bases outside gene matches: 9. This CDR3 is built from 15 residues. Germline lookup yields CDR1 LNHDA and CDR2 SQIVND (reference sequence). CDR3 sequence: CASSPSWDRVYGYTF. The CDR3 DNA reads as TGTGCCAGTAGCCCCAGTTGGGACAGGGTCTATGGCTACACCTTC.

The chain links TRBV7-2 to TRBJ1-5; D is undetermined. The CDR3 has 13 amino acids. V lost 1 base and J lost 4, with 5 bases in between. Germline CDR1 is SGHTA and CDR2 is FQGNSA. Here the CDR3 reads CASSLDLNQPQHF. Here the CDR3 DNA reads TGTGCCAGCAGCTTAGACCTAAATCAGCCCCAGCATTTT.

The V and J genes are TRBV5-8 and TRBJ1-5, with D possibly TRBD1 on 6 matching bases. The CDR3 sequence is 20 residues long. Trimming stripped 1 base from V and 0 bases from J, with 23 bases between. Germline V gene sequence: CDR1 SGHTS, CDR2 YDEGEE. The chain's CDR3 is CASSLLPRTANLPSNQPQHF. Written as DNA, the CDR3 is TGTGCCAGCAGCTTGTTGCCAAGGACAGCTAATCTTCCTAGCAATCAGCCCCAGCATTTT.

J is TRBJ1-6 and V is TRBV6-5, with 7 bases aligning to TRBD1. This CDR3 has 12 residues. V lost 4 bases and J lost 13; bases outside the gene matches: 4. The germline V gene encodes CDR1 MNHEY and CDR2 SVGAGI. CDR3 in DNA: TGTGCCAGCAGTTCCCTGACAGGGCCCCTCCACTTT. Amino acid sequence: CASSSLTGPLHF.

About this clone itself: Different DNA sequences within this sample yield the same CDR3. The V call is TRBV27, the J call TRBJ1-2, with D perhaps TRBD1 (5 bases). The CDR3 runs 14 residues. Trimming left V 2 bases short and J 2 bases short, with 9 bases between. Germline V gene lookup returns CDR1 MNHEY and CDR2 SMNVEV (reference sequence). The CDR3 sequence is CASSLGAGNYGYTF. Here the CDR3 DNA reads TGTGCCAGCAGTTTAGGGGCAGGGAACTATGGCTACACCTTC.

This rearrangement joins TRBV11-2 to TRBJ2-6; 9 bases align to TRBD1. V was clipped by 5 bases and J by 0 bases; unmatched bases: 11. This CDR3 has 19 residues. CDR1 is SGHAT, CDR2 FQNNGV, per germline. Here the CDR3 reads CASSTPQDRGSSGANVLTF. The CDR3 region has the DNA TGTGCCAGCAGCACCCCTCAGGACAGGGGCAGCTCTGGGGCCAACGTCCTGACTTTC.

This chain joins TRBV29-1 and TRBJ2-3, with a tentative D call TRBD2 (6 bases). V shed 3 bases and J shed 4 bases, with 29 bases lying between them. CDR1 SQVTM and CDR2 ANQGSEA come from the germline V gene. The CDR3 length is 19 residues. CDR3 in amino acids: CSVERDCRLVLRWADTQYF. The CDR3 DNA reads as TGCAGCGTTGAGAGGGATTGCAGACTAGTTCTTAGGTGGGCAGATACGCAGTATTTT.

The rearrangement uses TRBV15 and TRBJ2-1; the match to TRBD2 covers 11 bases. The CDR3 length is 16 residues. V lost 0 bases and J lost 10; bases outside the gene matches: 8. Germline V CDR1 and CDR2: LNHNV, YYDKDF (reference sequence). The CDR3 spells CATSRDQLAGEDEQFF. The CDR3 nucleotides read TGTGCCACCAGCAGAGATCAACTAGCGGGAGAGGACGAGCAGTTCTTC.

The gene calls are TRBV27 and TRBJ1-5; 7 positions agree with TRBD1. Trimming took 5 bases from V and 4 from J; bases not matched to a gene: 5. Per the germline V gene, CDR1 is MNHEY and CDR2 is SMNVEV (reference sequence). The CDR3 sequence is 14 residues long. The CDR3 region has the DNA TGTGCCAGCAGTCGACAGGGCGAGAATCAGCCCCAGCATTTT. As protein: CASSRQGENQPQHF.